Shown below are 27 T cell receptor beta chains from a single sample sequenced in a study of T cell responses to AZD1222 COVID-19 vaccine. The table came from immunoSEQ multiplex PCR; TCRdb's copy has only in-frame clones and leaves some out. The profile shows over 90,000 clones, approximately 86% of them singletons. The source was peripheral blood, collected on day 0 of AZD1222 vaccination. The receptors here all came from an adult in good health.

The genes are TRBV27 and TRBJ2-7; D gene uncertain. Germline CDR1 MNHEY, CDR2 SMNVEV (reference sequence). The CDR3 extends over 12 amino acids. With 4 bases removed from V and 2 bases from J, the gap between germline ends came to 6 bases. The CDR3 region is CASSSTPYEQYF. In nucleotides, the CDR3 is TGTGCCAGCAGTTCAACTCCCTACGAGCAGTACTTC.

V usage is TRBV19 and J usage is TRBJ1-2; the D is unclear. CDR1 LNHDA and CDR2 SQIVND come from the germline V gene (reference sequence). Trimming left V 7 bases short and J 2 bases short, with 11 bases between. The CDR3 covers 13 residues. The CDR3 nucleotides read TGTGCCAGTACAACCCCTCCCAACTATGGCTACACCTTC. It translates to CASTTPPNYGYTF.

The J gene is TRBJ1-5, the V gene TRBV6-2 or TRBV6-3, with D unclear. From germline, CDR1 is MNHEY and CDR2 SVGEGT. This CDR3 contains 13 residues. Trimming removed 0 bases at V and 13 bases at J, with 13 bases between. The DNA for the CDR3 is TGTGCCAGCAGTTACTCGGAGGCCGCGCAACAGCATTTT. Amino acid sequence: CASSYSEAAQQHF.

The chain uses TRBV7-9 and TRBJ2-2, with D uncertain. The CDR3 contains 11 residues. CDR1 and CDR2 (germline): SEHNR, FQNEAQ (reference sequence). The ends were cut back, 5 bases at V and 5 bases at J, with 3 bases in the middle. CDR3 bases: TGTGCCAGCAGCGAGACCGGGGAGCTGTTTTTT. It specifies CASSETGELFF.

This clone was counted a few times. The rearrangement uses TRBV28 and TRBJ1-3, with TRBD1 matching over 7 bases. Germline CDR1 reads MDHEN; CDR2 reads SYDVKM. The CDR3 is 14 amino acids. After removal of 5 bases from V and 4 bases from J, the junction contained 5 bases not matched to a gene. This chain's CDR3 is CASSPQGVGNTIYF. CDR3 sequence (DNA): TGTGCCAGCAGTCCCCAGGGGGTCGGAAACACCATATATTTT.

V and J are TRBV28 and TRBJ2-1; weak D call: TRBD2 (6 bases). Germline-derived CDR1 and CDR2 are MDHEN and SYDVKM. CDR3 length equals 13 residues. Trimming removed 4 bases from V and 8 bases from J, with 12 bases in between. CDR3 residues: CASSSPPGDEQFF. In DNA, the CDR3 is TGTGCCAGCAGTTCCCCCCCGGGGGATGAGCAGTTCTTC.

The rearrangement uses TRBV7-2 and TRBJ2-3, with 14 bases lining up with TRBD2. This CDR3 has 15 residues. Germline lookup yields CDR1 SGHTA and CDR2 FQGNSA. The V gene end was trimmed by 3 bases and the J gene end by 6 bases; junction bases not matched to a gene: 2. The CDR3, as DNA: TGTGCCAGCAGCTTTCGGACTAGCGGGAGGGATACGCAGTATTTT. Its translation is CASSFRTSGRDTQYF. Complete variable domain (other parts from reference TRBV7-2 and TRBJ2-3): GAGVSQSPSNKVTEKGKDVELRCDPISGHTALYWYRQSLGQGLEFLIYFQGNSAPDKSGLPSDRFSAERTGGSVSTLTIQRTQQEDSAVYLCASSFRTSGRDTQYFGPGTRLTVL.

The CDR3 region has the DNA TGTGCCAGCAGCTTAACAGGGGACTCCTACAATGAGCAGTTCTTC. Protein product: CASSLTGDSYNEQFF. V usage is TRBV11-1 and J usage is TRBJ2-1, with 7 bases fitting TRBD1. The J segment lost 0 bases and the V segment lost 2 bases, leaving 1 base of the junction unmatched. The CDR3 consists of 15 residues. Germline loops: CDR1 SGHAT, CDR2 FQDESV (reference sequence).

V and J are TRBV5-4 and TRBJ2-7, with D possibly TRBD2 on 5 matching bases. Germline V gene sequence: CDR1 SGHNT, CDR2 YYREEE (reference sequence). Trimming removed 0 bases at V and 4 bases at J, with 8 bases between. The CDR3 consists of 13 residues. The CDR3 DNA reads TGTGCCAGCAGCTTGGTGGCGGGTTACGAGCAGTACTTC. Its protein product is CASSLVAGYEQYF.

The chain employs TRBV12-3 or TRBV12-4 and TRBJ1-3, with D uncertain. Trimming shortened V by 2 bases and J by 3 bases, and 2 bases separated the two germline ends. This CDR3 region has 12 residues. The CDR3, as DNA: TGTGCCAGCAGTTTATTTGGAAACACCATATATTTT. It codes for CASSLFGNTIYF.

The rearrangement links TRBV6-2 or TRBV6-3 to TRBJ1-4, with D possibly TRBD1 on 5 matching bases. V lost 0 bases and J 7 bases, leaving 21 bases between the germline ends. The CDR3 is 18 amino acids. CDR1 is MNHEY, CDR2 SVGEGT, per germline. The CDR3 region is CASSYSKAPGQGSEKLFF. As DNA, the CDR3 is TGTGCCAGCAGTTACTCGAAGGCCCCGGGGCAGGGAAGTGAAAAACTGTTTTTT.

This clone was observed a single time. The gene calls are TRBV4-3 and TRBJ1-2; D not resolved. The CDR3 contains 13 residues. V was cut by 5 bases and J by 5 bases, with 12 bases left in between. CDR1 LGHNA and CDR2 YSLEER come from the germline V gene. In nucleotides, the CDR3 is TGCGCCAGCAGCGGAAATTGGCGATATGGCTACACCTTC. Protein: CASSGNWRYGYTF.

This clone was observed a few times. The rearrangement joins TRBV5-1 to TRBJ2-1; a weak D match, TRBD2 (5 bases). This CDR3 contains 15 residues. V dropped 4 bases and J dropped 8 bases, with 19 bases sitting between them. Germline CDR1 reads SGHRS; CDR2 reads YFSETQ. The CDR3 DNA reads TGCGCCAGCAGCCATAATTTTAAATCCGGGGATGAGCAGTTCTTC. This translates into CASSHNFKSGDEQFF.

V usage is TRBV28 and J usage is TRBJ1-2; D is ambiguous. In germline, CDR1 is MDHEN, CDR2 SYDVKM. Trimming took 1 base from V and 4 from J, leaving 10 bases between them. The CDR3 is 14 amino acids. CDR3 sequence: CASSLSRTVYGYTF. The CDR3 DNA is TGTGCCAGCAGTTTATCGAGAACCGTCTATGGCTACACCTTC.

The V gene is TRBV7-2, the J gene TRBJ1-6, with no clear D. CDR3 length equals 15 residues. Trimming pared 3 bases from V and 0 bases from J, leaving 6 bases between. Per the germline V gene, CDR1 is SGHTA and CDR2 is FQGNSA. The CDR3 nucleotides are TGTGCCAGCAGCTTGGGCAGCTCCTATAATTCACCCCTCCACTTT. Translating it yields CASSLGSSYNSPLHF.

The rearrangement uses TRBV9 and TRBJ1-3; 8 positions agree with TRBD1. The CDR3 sequence is 17 residues long. Germline loops: CDR1 SGDLS, CDR2 YYNGEE. Losses at the gene ends were 0 bases for V and 2 bases for J; bases not matched to a gene: 7. The CDR3 loop is CASSVEGQVRPGNTIYF. CDR3 in DNA: TGTGCCAGCAGCGTAGAGGGACAGGTTCGGCCTGGAAACACCATATATTTT.

The chain combines TRBV6-6 with TRBJ2-2; no firm D call. Trimming shortened V by 4 bases and J by 0 bases, and 12 bases separated the two germline ends. The CDR3 runs 16 residues. Germline CDR1 is MNHNY and CDR2 is SVGAGI (reference sequence). The chain's CDR3 is CASSFRGRTNTGELFF. The CDR3 coding sequence is TGTGCCAGCAGTTTCCGAGGAAGAACGAACACCGGGGAGCTGTTTTTT.

The chain recombines TRBV5-1 with TRBJ1-2; D perhaps matches TRBD1 (6 bases). This CDR3 is 13 amino acids long. Looked up from germline, CDR1 is SGHRS and CDR2 is YFSETQ. Deletions cut 4 bases from V and 1 base from J, with 8 bases between. The CDR3, as DNA: TGCGCCAGCAGCGAACAGGGTAACTATGGCTACACCTTC. Protein sequence: CASSEQGNYGYTF.

V and J are TRBV2 and TRBJ1-1; maybe TRBD1 (6 bases). CDR1 and CDR2 from the germline V gene are SNHLY and FYNNEI. V lost 6 bases to trimming and J lost 2 bases, with 19 bases between them. The length of the CDR3 is 16 residues. The CDR3 spells CASSGRLPGANTEAFF. CDR3 nucleotide sequence: TGTGCCAGCAGCGGAAGACTACCGGGGGCAAACACTGAAGCTTTCTTT.

The J gene is TRBJ1-5, the V gene TRBV20-1; D not certain. Trimming stripped 3 bases from V and 3 bases from J, with 9 bases between. The germline CDR1 and CDR2 sequences are DFQATT and SNEGSKA (reference sequence). The length of the CDR3 is 13 residues. CDR3 amino acids: CSASNPNNQPQHF. The CDR3 nucleotides are TGCAGTGCTAGTAATCCGAACAATCAGCCCCAGCATTTT.

The chain is built from TRBV19 and TRBJ2-1; 10 bases are a match to TRBD1. V lost 5 bases and J lost 3; bases outside the gene matches: 4. CDR3 length equals 15 residues. Germline lookup yields CDR1 LNHDA and CDR2 SQIVND (reference sequence). The CDR3 region has the DNA TGTGCCAGTAGTCCGGGACAGGGGTTCTACAATGAGCAGTTCTTC. It encodes CASSPGQGFYNEQFF.

The chain is built from TRBV5-6 and TRBJ1-1; D gene ambiguous. V was cut by 4 bases and J by 6 bases, with 16 bases left in between. Germline V gene sequence: CDR1 SGHDT, CDR2 YYEEEE. CDR3 length: 14 amino acids. CDR3 residues: CASSVTPSSPEAFF. The CDR3 DNA sequence: TGTGCCAGCAGCGTGACCCCATCGTCCCCTGAAGCTTTCTTT.

J is TRBJ2-1 and V is TRBV7-2; 9 bases are shared with TRBD1. The CDR3 loop spans 14 amino acids. Trimming removed 10 bases from V and 7 bases from J; junction bases left unmatched: 11. CDR1 SGHTA and CDR2 FQGNSA come from the germline V gene. CDR3 bases: TGTGCCACCAACCGGGACAGGGCGATTAATGAGCAGTTCTTC. This sequence encodes CATNRDRAINEQFF.

The gene calls are TRBV10-3 and TRBJ1-6; no definite D call. The germline V gene has CDR1 ENHRY and CDR2 SYGVKD. V lost 4 bases and J 8 bases, leaving 9 bases between the germline ends. The CDR3 has 13 residues. CDR3 sequence: CAISGDPYSPLHF. The DNA for the CDR3 is TGTGCCATCAGTGGGGATCCTTATTCACCCCTCCACTTT.

The gene calls are TRBV5-1 and TRBJ2-2; possibly TRBD2 for D (6 bases). In germline, CDR1 is SGHRS, CDR2 YFSETQ. Trimming cost V 1 base and J 3 bases, with 10 bases left between them. The CDR3 runs 15 residues. CDR3 residues: CASSLIGSHTGELFF. The DNA for the CDR3 is TGCGCCAGCAGCTTGATCGGGAGCCACACCGGGGAGCTGTTTTTT.

The rearrangement links TRBV27 to TRBJ1-2; unclear D gene. Germline V gives CDR1 MNHEY, CDR2 SMNVEV (reference sequence). The V gene lost 0 bases and the J gene lost 0 bases, with 8 bases spanning the gap. The CDR3 is made up of 15 amino acids. CDR3 loop: CASSLSGRPNYGYTF. The CDR3 DNA reads TGTGCCAGCAGTTTATCAGGCAGACCTAACTATGGCTACACCTTC.

This chain links TRBV9 with TRBJ2-5; no clear D. This CDR3 has 15 residues. V lost 0 bases to trimming and J lost 4 bases, with 13 bases between them. Germline CDR1 SGDLS, CDR2 YYNGEE. The CDR3 loop reads CASSVAISAPETQYF. The CDR3 region has the DNA TGTGCCAGCAGCGTAGCCATCTCAGCTCCAGAGACCCAGTACTTC.